The next 12 T cell receptor beta chains were all read from a single sample in a study of cytomegalovirus exposure and HLA in healthy donors (TCRdb year 2017). Library preparation employed the immunoSEQ multiplex PCR assay. A mixture of 60 forward primers for TCR Vbeta segments and 13 reverse primers for TCR Jbeta segments was used in the multiplex PCR. TCRdb took over this immuneACCESS table, retaining in-frame rearrangements with V and J assigned. Such tables are incomplete; in checked studies, under half of the missing clones stem from an unresolved V gene, and the remainder is unexplained. This sample has roughly 150,000 clones in its table, and about 80% of those were observed once. Over 13% of the sample belongs to the ten largest clones. Sequenced material: PBMCs. The source of these receptors is a woman in her thirties or forties in good health and CMV-seronegative.

The chain carries TRBV5-4 and TRBJ2-7, with TRBD1 matching 9 bases. Germline assignment: CDR1 SGHNT and CDR2 YYREEE (reference sequence). CDR3 size: 16 residues. Unmatched junction bases numbered 10, after V lost 0 bases and J lost 6 bases. CDR3 amino acids: CASSLGGRDRDSEQYF. In DNA form, the CDR3 reads TGTGCCAGCAGCTTGGGGGGCCGGGACAGGGACAGCGAGCAGTACTTC.

This CDR3 reads CASSPRDSNTEAFF. CDR3 bases: TGTGCCAGCAGCCCCAGGGACAGCAACACTGAAGCTTTCTTT. The genes are TRBV6-5 and TRBJ1-1; 7 bases match TRBD1. V lost 6 bases, J lost 2 bases, and 6 bases stayed unmatched. The CDR3 length is 14 residues. Germline-derived CDR1 and CDR2 are MNHEY and SVGAGI.

The rearrangement joins TRBV6-5 to TRBJ2-2; weak D call: TRBD2 (5 bases). The CDR3 extends over 12 amino acids. Trimming shortened V by 7 bases and J by 4 bases, and 7 bases separated the two germline ends. Germline loops: CDR1 MNHEY, CDR2 SVGAGI. CDR3 region: CASTRGTGELFF. CDR3 nucleotide sequence: TGTGCCAGCACCCGGGGCACCGGGGAGCTGTTTTTT.

The chain combines TRBV7-2 with TRBJ2-7, with 9 bases that match TRBD1. The germline V gene has CDR1 SGHTA and CDR2 FQGNSA. The ends lost 4 bases at V and 4 bases at J; junction bases unmatched: 5. The length of the CDR3 is 14 residues. The CDR3 is CASSWGTGSYEQYF. In DNA, the CDR3 is TGTGCCAGCAGCTGGGGGACAGGGAGTTACGAGCAGTACTTC. Full variable domain (outside the CDR3, taken from reference TRBV7-2 and TRBJ2-7): GAGVSQSPSNKVTEKGKDVELRCDPISGHTALYWYRQSLGQGLEFLIYFQGNSAPDKSGLPSDRFSAERTGGSVSTLTIQRTQQEDSAVYLCASSWGTGSYEQYFGPGTRLTVT.

The CDR3 nucleotides read TGCGCCAGCAGCCTGAAATGGGACTCGAAGGGGCACTATGGCTACACCTTC. This codes for CASSLKWDSKGHYGYTF. The V call is TRBV4-1, the J call TRBJ1-2; D is possibly TRBD1 (5 bases). Germline-derived CDR1 and CDR2 are MGHRA and YSYEKL. CDR3 length: 17 amino acids. Trimming left V 4 bases short and J 3 bases short, with 21 bases between.

The chain uses TRBV9 and TRBJ2-3; 8 positions match TRBD2. Germline V CDR1 and CDR2: SGDLS, YYNGEE. The CDR3 has 14 amino acids. The J segment lost 3 bases and the V segment lost 4 bases, leaving 4 bases of the junction unmatched. CDR3 amino acids: CASSFTGGTDTQYF. DNA for the CDR3: TGTGCCAGCAGCTTCACGGGAGGGACAGATACGCAGTATTTT.

Only a few counts were recorded for this clone. The chain is built from TRBV5-6 and TRBJ1-6, with TRBD1 as a possible D gene (5 bases). The germline gives CDR1 SGHDT, CDR2 YYEEEE. V lost 6 bases and J 2 bases, leaving 12 bases between the germline ends. The length of the CDR3 is 15 residues. The DNA of the CDR3 is TGTGCCAGCACCTTTCAGGGTACCTATAATTCACCCCTCCACTTT. It specifies CASTFQGTYNSPLHF.

This rearrangement joins TRBV19 to TRBJ2-1; 7 bases map to TRBD1. Losses at the gene ends were 3 bases for V and 5 bases for J; bases not matched to a gene: 4. CDR1 is LNHDA and CDR2 is SQIVND in the germline V gene (reference sequence). CDR3 length: 14 amino acids. CDR3: CASSIEGANNEQFF. CDR3 in DNA: TGTGCCAGTAGTATCGAGGGGGCGAACAATGAGCAGTTCTTC.

The chain is built from TRBV6-5 and TRBJ2-1; D ambiguous. CDR1 is MNHEY, CDR2 SVGAGI, per germline. The CDR3 has 15 amino acids. Trimming cost V 5 bases and J 6 bases, with 17 bases left between them. The CDR3 nucleotides are TGTGCCAGCAGTCCCGAGAGATCCCTAGGCAATGAGCAGTTCTTC. Amino acids: CASSPERSLGNEQFF.

The chain combines TRBV4-3 with TRBJ2-1; maybe TRBD2 (5 bases). The CDR3 has 18 residues. Germline V gene lookup returns CDR1 LGHNA and CDR2 YSLEER. Trimming shortened V by 4 bases and J by 3 bases, and 22 bases separated the two germline ends. The DNA for the CDR3 is TGCGCCAGCAGCCGCTACCAACTCCCAGCGGAGATCTACAATGAGCAGTTCTTC. Residues: CASSRYQLPAEIYNEQFF.

This rearrangement joins TRBV20-1 to TRBJ1-1; D gene uncertain. This CDR3 contains 9 residues. Germline lookup yields CDR1 DFQATT and CDR2 SNEGSKA (reference sequence). V was trimmed by 5 bases and J by 8 bases, leaving 6 bases between them. In DNA form, the CDR3 reads TGCAGTGCTGGCTTGGAAGCTTTCTTT. It codes for CSAGLEAFF.

The chain uses TRBV5-5 and TRBJ1-4, with D possibly TRBD1 on 6 matching bases. Trimming removed 4 bases at V and 2 bases at J, with 9 bases between. The CDR3 has 14 amino acids. Per germline, CDR1 SGHKS and CDR2 YYEKEE (reference sequence). CDR3 sequence: CASSLQGTNEKLFF. The DNA of the CDR3 is TGTGCCAGCAGCCTTCAGGGGACTAATGAAAAACTGTTTTTT.